This T cell receptor (beta chain) came from a study of blood T cells in healthy people across ages. The study's findings and limits: What prevented conclusive comparison of naive and antigen-experienced cells was that PBMCs were unsorted.

Next came a second PCR, run for about 6 to 12 cycles, which used a sample-barcoded 5' primer along with a J-beta primer mix. Unique molecular identifiers of 12 random nucleotides labeled each cDNA. In TCRdb, the 5' RACE reads were re-called with MiXCR into one record per CDR3 protein. Here the sample spans hundreds of thousands of distinct CDR3 sequences, about 52% being singletons. Trimming cost V 4 bases and J 3 bases, with 15 bases left between them. Germline values: CDR1 SGHTA, CDR2 FQGNSA. The CDR3 is 16 amino acids. A word on this clonotype: The antigen remains unidentified.

Specimen: blood. The origin of this receptor is a woman aged 55-69 years in good health. The chain is built from TRBV7-2 and TRBJ1-4; tentative D call: TRBD1 (5 bases). The CDR3 coding sequence is TGTGCCAGCAGCTCAGGGCTGACAGTACCTAATGAAAAACTGTTTTTT. Amino acids: CASSSGLTVPNEKLFF.